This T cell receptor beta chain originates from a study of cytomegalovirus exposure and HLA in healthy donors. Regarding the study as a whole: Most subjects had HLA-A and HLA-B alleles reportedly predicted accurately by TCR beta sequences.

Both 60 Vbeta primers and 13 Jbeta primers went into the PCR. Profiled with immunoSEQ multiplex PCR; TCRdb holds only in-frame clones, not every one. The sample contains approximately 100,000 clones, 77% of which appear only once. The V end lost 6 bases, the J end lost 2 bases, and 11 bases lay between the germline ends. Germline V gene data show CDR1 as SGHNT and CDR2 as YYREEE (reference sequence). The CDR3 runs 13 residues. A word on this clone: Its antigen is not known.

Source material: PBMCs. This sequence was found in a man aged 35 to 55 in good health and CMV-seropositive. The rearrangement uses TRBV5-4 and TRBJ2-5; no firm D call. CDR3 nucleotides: TGTGCCAGCAACTCCCGAGAGCAAGAGACCCAGTACTTC. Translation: CASNSREQETQYF.